This entry lists 21 T cell receptor beta chains sequenced from one sample in a study of tumor and adjacent non-tumor tissue in lung cancer. The library came from three nested PCR rounds adapted from ARM-PCR protocols. TCRdb re-called the multiplex PCR reads with MiXCR, one entry per CDR3 protein. This sample has approximately 90,000 distinct CDR3 sequences, with about three fifths found just once. This sample's RNA came from whole unsorted tissue. Material: lung tumor tissue. These receptors originate from a man aged 65 to 79 with non-small cell lung cancer.

This clonotype was observed a handful of times. This may stem from a read error, because a much larger clone lies one nucleotide away. The chain uses TRBV12-3 or TRBV12-4 and TRBJ2-1; D is undetermined. The CDR3 contains 15 residues. CDR3 nucleotides: TGTACCAGCAATCCTTCTAGTGGCCCCTACAATGAGCAGTTCTTC. It encodes CTSNPSSGPYNEQFF.

This clonotype has at least ten counts. The chain joins TRBV29-1 to TRBJ2-2, with 11 bases that match TRBD2. The V gene's germline CDR1 is SQVTM and CDR2 ANQGSEA. The CDR3 loop spans 15 amino acids. Trimming removed 6 bases from V and 5 bases from J; junction bases left unmatched: 8. For the CDR3, the DNA is TGCAGCGTCCGTAGCGGGAGGGCCGGGACCGGGGAGCTGTTTTTT. Amino acids: CSVRSGRAGTGELFF.

The V call is TRBV28, the J call TRBJ2-5, with a weak D call TRBD1 (5 bases). Germline loops: CDR1 MDHEN, CDR2 SYDVKM. V was shortened by 5 bases and J by 0 bases, with 13 bases between the two germline ends. This CDR3 comprises 15 residues. CDR3 bases: TGTGCCAGCAGTCCAATCAGGGCCTACCAAGAGACCCAGTACTTC. It codes for CASSPIRAYQETQYF.

As for this clonotype: With a much larger clone just one base away, this may be a read error. No conserved phenylalanine or tryptophan ends this CDR3, so it is likely a read error. This chain joins TRBV6-5 and TRBJ1-2; no definite D call. The V end was cut by 4 bases, the J end by 8 bases, with 11 bases between. CDR3 size: 12 residues. Germline CDR1 MNHEY, CDR2 SVGAGI. In DNA, the CDR3 is TGTGCCAGCAGTTCAGCCCCCTTGGGCTACACCCTC. Translating gives CASSSAPLGYTL.

This clonotype was detected once. The junction differs from germline at one of its ends, possibly a read error. V gene TRBV11-3 combines with J gene TRBJ2-7; possibly TRBD1 or TRBD2 for D (5 bases each). CDR3 length: 13 amino acids. CDR1 SGHNT and CDR2 YENEEA come from the germline V gene. The CDR3 region is CAGSSGTTREQYF. The CDR3 DNA is TGTGCCGGCAGCTCGGGGACCACCCGGGAGCAGTACTTC. The full variable domain, with the rest looked up from reference TRBV11-3 and TRBJ2-7, is EAGVVQSPRYKIIEKKQPVAFWCNPISGHNTLYWYLQNLGQGPELLIRYENEEAVDDSQLPKDRFSAERLKGVDSTLKIQPAELGDSAVYLCAGSSGTTREQYFGPGTRLTVT.

This clonotype was observed once. Its ends do not fully match the called genes, so a read error is possible. The J gene is TRBJ2-2, the V gene TRBV11-3, with a weak D call TRBD2 (5 bases). Germline CDR1 reads SGHNT; CDR2 reads YENEEA. This CDR3 spans 13 amino acids. CDR3 region: CASSPLNTWELFF. CDR3 sequence (DNA): TGTGCCAGCAGTCCCTTGAACACTTGGGAGCTATTTTTT.

In regard to this clonotype: A clone one base away is much larger, so this may be a read error. The chain has TRBV6-1 and TRBJ2-5; possibly TRBD2 for D (7 bases). In germline, CDR1 is MNHNS, CDR2 SASEGT. The CDR3 has 16 residues. Trimming removed 10 bases at V and 6 bases at J, with 27 bases between. The CDR3 nucleotides read TGTGCCACAGGGCGTAGAGGGGGGGCCTTTATTCAGACCCAGTACTTC. This sequence encodes CATGRRGGAFIQTQYF.

A word on this clonotype: A read error is possible here, since a much larger clone lies one base away. This rearrangement joins TRBV6-1 to TRBJ2-1, with TRBD2 as a possible D gene (6 bases). Germline V gene data show CDR1 as MNHNS and CDR2 as SASEGT. This CDR3 spans 14 amino acids. Trimming removed 7 bases at V and 1 base at J, with 11 bases between. The CDR3 protein is CASTGRRSYNEQFF. The CDR3 nucleotides are TGTGCCAGCACCGGGAGAAGATCCTACAATGAGCAGTTCTTC.

This chain uses TRBV21-1 with TRBJ2-1. TRBV21-1 is shown as a pseudogene. This CDR3 is 16 amino acids long. The CDR3 sequence is CASSKVESSIGNEQFF. CDR3 DNA sequence: TGTGCCAGCAGCAAAGTAGAAAGCTCCATAGGGAATGAGCAGTTCTTC.

Concerning this clonotype: One junction end disagrees with the germline gene, perhaps due to a read error. The V gene is TRBV6-1, the J gene TRBJ2-2; maybe TRBD1 (6 bases). The CDR3 length is 15 residues. Germline values: CDR1 MNHNS, CDR2 SASEGT. CDR3 residues: CANKRGHRTAGELFF. The CDR3 nucleotides are TGTGCCAATAAACGGGGACACCGGACGGCCGGAGAGCTGTTTTTT.

On this clonotype itself: Being one base from a much bigger clone, this may be a read error. This chain connects TRBV4-1 to TRBJ2-5; perhaps TRBD1 as D (5 bases). The V gene's germline CDR1 is MGHRA and CDR2 YSYEKL. Trimming stripped 0 bases from V and 5 bases from J, with 13 bases between. The CDR3 contains 15 residues. The DNA of the CDR3 is TGCGCCAGCAGCCAAGAAATCAGGGAAGCGGAGACCCAGTACTTC. This codes for CASSQEIREAETQYF.

A note on this clonotype: The conserved phenylalanine or tryptophan is not found at the CDR3 terminus, so this likely reflects a read error. This chain uses TRBV11-2 with TRBJ2-5; no reliable D call. The germline gives CDR1 SGHAT, CDR2 FQNNGV. V lost 7 bases and J lost 4, with 10 bases in between. The CDR3 consists of 12 residues. The CDR3 protein is CASTWPAETQYL. The CDR3 nucleotides are TGTGCCAGCACCTGGCCGGCAGAGACCCAGTACCTC.

This clonotype has a count of ten or more. The chain joins TRBV13 to TRBJ2-7, with TRBD1 matching over 10 bases. CDR1 PRHDT and CDR2 FYEKMQ come from the germline V gene (reference sequence). This CDR3 contains 15 residues. Trimming took 5 bases from V and 7 from J; bases not matched to a gene: 11. CDR3 bases: TGTGCCAGCAGCCCCGGGACAGGGGAATTCGGGGAGCAGTACTTC. Encoded protein: CASSPGTGEFGEQYF.

The chain uses TRBV6-5 and TRBJ2-5; 10 nucleotides match TRBD1. V lost 8 bases, J lost 9 bases, and 9 bases stayed unmatched. CDR1 MNHEY and CDR2 SVGAGI come from the germline V gene. This CDR3 spans 13 amino acids. CDR3 protein: CASGTGERGAQYF. CDR3 nucleotide sequence: TGTGCCAGCGGGACAGGGGAACGGGGGGCCCAGTACTTC.

This clonotype occurred a few times. CDR3 in DNA: TGCAGTGCTAGAGCAGGGGGTAGCAATCAGCCCCAGCATTTT. Translated, it gives CSARAGGSNQPQHF. This chain links TRBV20-1 with TRBJ1-5, with 7 bases aligning to TRBD1. Germline assignment: CDR1 DFQATT and CDR2 SNEGSKA (reference sequence). V dropped 1 base and J dropped 0; count of bases not matched to a gene: 0. The CDR3 runs to 14 residues.

As to this clonotype: The missing conserved phenylalanine or tryptophan at the end of this CDR3 makes a read error likely. This chain uses TRBV11-2 with TRBJ2-7; D is perhaps TRBD1 (5 bases). Germline CDR1 reads SGHAT; CDR2 reads FQNNGV. The CDR3 length is 13 residues. The CDR3 reads CASSLGPGYEQYL. CDR3 coding DNA: TGTGCTAGCAGCTTAGGTCCAGGGTACGAGCAGTACCTC.

A note on this clonotype: The junction and the germline gene differ at one end; a read error may be behind it. This rearrangement joins TRBV7-9 to TRBJ2-7; D possibly corresponds to TRBD1 (6 bases). Germline V gene sequence: CDR1 SEHNR, CDR2 FQNEAQ (reference sequence). This CDR3 has 13 amino acids. The CDR3: CTSSTRGSYEQYF. In nucleotides, the CDR3 is TGTACCAGCAGTACCAGGGGTTCCTACGAGCAGTACTTC.

This clonotype was counted a single time. Germline is not matched at one junction end, which may reflect a read error. The CDR3 DNA reads TGTGCCAGCAGCCCGGGGGGTGGGGGGGGAGATACACAGTATTTT. Translating gives CASSPGGGGGDTQYF. This chain links TRBV11-2 with TRBJ2-3; 7 positions match TRBD2. The CDR3 has 15 amino acids. CDR1 is SGHAT and CDR2 is FQNNGV in the germline V gene.

As regards this clonotype: The final CDR3 position lacks the conserved phenylalanine or tryptophan, pointing to a likely read error. The chain recombines TRBV11-2 with TRBJ2-5, with D possibly being TRBD1 (5 bases). The CDR3 runs 14 residues. Germline CDR1 reads SGHAT; CDR2 reads FQNNGV. This chain's CDR3 is CTSSLGPGQETQYL. Written as DNA, the CDR3 is TGTACCAGCAGCTTAGGTCCAGGGCAAGAGACCCAGTACCTC.

The rearrangement links TRBV28 to TRBJ2-7; 9 bases map to TRBD1. The CDR3 is made up of 16 amino acids. CDR1 and CDR2 (germline): MDHEN, SYDVKM. J was trimmed by 4 bases and V by 1 base; bases with no gene match: 8. CDR3 sequence reads: CASSLLQGAIIYEQYF. DNA of the CDR3: TGTGCCAGCAGTTTATTACAGGGGGCGATTATTTACGAGCAGTACTTC. The full variable domain, in which reference TRBV28 and TRBJ2-7 provide the parts outside the CDR3, is DVKVTQSSRYLVKRTGEKVFLECVQDMDHENMFWYRQDPGLGLRLIYFSYDVKMKEKGDIPEGYSVSREKKERFSLILESASTNQTSMYLCASSLLQGAIIYEQYFGPGTRLTVT.

In regard to this clonotype: This sequence may be a read error, since a much larger clone differs from it by one base. The chain combines TRBV20-1 with TRBJ2-7, with D uncertain. This CDR3 has 12 residues. Germline assignment: CDR1 DFQATT and CDR2 SNEGSKA (reference sequence). V was pared by 0 bases and J by 3 bases, with 6 bases between. The DNA for the CDR3 is TGCAGTGCTAGAGATGGGGACTACGAGCAGTACTTC. It yields the protein CSARDGDYEQYF.